Following are 13 T cell receptor beta chains from one sample sequenced in a study of vaccination effects on CD4 cells after COVID-19. Their target antigens are unknown. TCRdb's copy holds only in-frame clones and misses some; the assay was immunoSEQ multiplex PCR. Of approximately 37,000 clones listed, roughly 82% are singletons. Cultured cells yielded isolated CD4+ T cells after approximately nine days. The sample consisted of CD4+ T cells from PBMCs cultured without peptide, taken before COVID-19 vaccination. Receptors originate from a human donor who received a COVID-19 vaccine.

This chain connects TRBV7-3 to TRBJ2-2; 8 nucleotides match TRBD2. Looked up from germline, CDR1 is SGHTA and CDR2 is FQGTGA. This CDR3 contains 18 residues. The junction had 12 bases not matched to a gene; V was cut back by 0 bases and J by 6 bases. CDR3 protein: CASSLTGFRSGVPGELFF. CDR3 DNA sequence: TGTGCCAGCAGCTTAACGGGGTTCCGTAGCGGGGTCCCCGGGGAGCTGTTTTTT. Full variable domain (missing parts from reference TRBV7-3 and TRBJ2-2): GAGVSQTPSNKVTEKGKYVELRCDPISGHTALYWYRQSLGQGPEFLIYFQGTGAADDSGLPNDRFFAVRPEGSVSTLKIQRTERGDSAVYLCASSLTGFRSGVPGELFFGEGSRLTVL.

V is TRBV19 and J is TRBJ2-7; 8 nucleotides match TRBD2. The germline V gene has CDR1 LNHDA and CDR2 SQIVND (reference sequence). CDR3 length: 17 residues. After removal of 6 bases from V and 3 bases from J, the junction contained 16 bases not matched to a gene. The CDR3 region has the DNA TGTGCCAGTAGGGATCTTTTTTGGGCGGGGGGAGTCTACGAGCAGTACGTC. It codes for CASRDLFWAGGVYEQYV.

The J gene is TRBJ2-1, the V gene TRBV30; 7 bases map to TRBD1. V dropped 2 bases and J dropped 2; count of bases not matched to a gene: 3. The CDR3 loop spans 14 amino acids. CDR1 is GTSNPN, CDR2 SVGIG, per germline (reference sequence). The CDR3 DNA sequence: TGTGCCTGGAGTAGTACAGGGGCCTACAATGAGCAGTTCTTC. Amino acids: CAWSSTGAYNEQFF.

This sequence joins TRBV6-2 or TRBV6-3 and TRBJ2-5; D might be TRBD2 (5 bases). The ends were cut back, 6 bases at V and 5 bases at J, with 7 bases in the middle. The CDR3 totals 11 residues. Germline CDR1 is MNHEY and CDR2 is SVGEGT. In nucleotides, the CDR3 is TGTGCCAGCAGCCGCGGGGAGACCCAGTACTTC. Translated, it gives CASSRGETQYF.

This clone is labeled as large. The V gene is TRBV10-3, the J gene TRBJ2-1; the D gene could be TRBD1 or TRBD2 (6 bases each). Germline CDR1 and CDR2: ENHRY and SYGVKD. The CDR3 contains 15 residues. V lost 6 bases to trimming and J lost 4 bases, with 16 bases between them. This CDR3 is CAIRAHGGTYNEQFF. The DNA for the CDR3 is TGTGCCATCAGGGCCCACGGGGGCACGTACAATGAGCAGTTCTTC.

A single count supports this clone. This chain connects TRBV14 to TRBJ2-3; the D gene is possibly TRBD1 (6 bases). This CDR3 has 13 amino acids. V was trimmed by 5 bases and J by 6 bases, leaving 12 bases between them. The V gene's germline CDR1 is SGHDN and CDR2 FVKESK. The CDR3 region has the DNA TGTGCCAGCAGCTTCCCAGGGGCTGATACGCAGTATTTT. It specifies CASSFPGADTQYF.

The chain combines TRBV5-1 with TRBJ2-5, with D unresolved. The CDR3 runs 13 residues. Trimming cost V 3 bases and J 5 bases, with 11 bases left between them. Germline V gene sequence: CDR1 SGHRS, CDR2 YFSETQ. The CDR3 loop is CASSSRAQETQYF. In DNA, the CDR3 is TGCGCCAGCAGCTCCCGGGCCCAGGAGACCCAGTACTTC.

The chain has TRBV9 and TRBJ1-2, with 7 bases identical to TRBD1. This CDR3 is built from 14 residues. V gave up 0 bases and J gave up 6 bases; unmatched junction bases: 5. CDR1 is SGDLS and CDR2 is YYNGEE in the germline V gene. The CDR3 region has the DNA TGTGCCAGCAGCGTAGGGGACAGAGGAAATGGCTACACCTTC. Translation gives CASSVGDRGNGYTF.

The V gene is TRBV5-1, the J gene TRBJ1-2; 8 nucleotides align to TRBD1. The junction had 10 bases not matched to a gene; V was cut back by 3 bases and J by 6 bases. The CDR3 has 15 amino acids. Germline V gene lookup returns CDR1 SGHRS and CDR2 YFSETQ. The CDR3 DNA sequence: TGCGCCAGCAGCTGGGCAGGGGGCCCGAGGGATGGCTACACCTTC. This encodes CASSWAGGPRDGYTF.

This chain links TRBV7-3 with TRBJ2-2; D is uncertain. The CDR3 has 14 amino acids. Germline values: CDR1 SGHTA, CDR2 FQGTGA. V was clipped by 1 base and J by 0 bases, with 3 bases between them. The DNA of the CDR3 is TGTGCCAGCAGCTTAAACGCGAACACCGGGGAGCTGTTTTTT. Its translation: CASSLNANTGELFF.

The sample holds one count of this clone. The V and J genes are TRBV11-2 and TRBJ2-3, with D perhaps matching TRBD1 (5 bases). The CDR3 loop spans 13 amino acids. CDR1 is SGHAT and CDR2 is FQNNGV in the germline V gene. Trimming removed 2 bases from V and 7 bases from J, with 10 bases in between. CDR3 in amino acids: CASSLLRANTQYF. The CDR3 nucleotides read TGTGCCAGCAGCTTACTCAGGGCCAATACGCAGTATTTT. The whole variable domain, remainder taken from reference TRBV11-2 and TRBJ2-3, is EAGVAQSPRYKIIEKRQSVAFWCNPISGHATLYWYQQILGQGPKLLIQFQNNGVVDDSQLPKDRFSAERLKGVDSTLKIQPAKLEDSAVYLCASSLLRANTQYFGPGTRLTVL.

This chain joins TRBV18 and TRBJ2-7; D tentatively reads TRBD1 or TRBD2 (5 bases each). The V gene lost 4 bases and the J gene lost 0 bases, with 10 bases spanning the gap. The CDR3 is 14 residues long. Germline loops: CDR1 KGHSH, CDR2 LQKENI. The DNA of the CDR3 is TGTGCCAGCTCACAGGGACGGATCTCCTACGAGCAGTACGTC. Translating gives CASSQGRISYEQYV.

This clone was detected only once. CDR3 DNA: TGTGCCAGCAGTTTAAGGGGTCGCGATGAAGCTTTCTTT. This codes for CASSLRGRDEAFF. V usage is TRBV12-3 or TRBV12-4 and J usage is TRBJ1-1; a possible D gene is TRBD1 (5 bases). The CDR3 is 13 residues long. Trimming pared 2 bases from V and 7 bases from J, leaving 11 bases between.